The 13 T cell receptor beta chains listed next were all sequenced from one sample in a study of shared clonotypes between healthy human individuals. The naive CD8 subset, CD45RO-negative cells positively selected for CCR7, excluded terminally differentiated effector memory CD45RA+ cells. Assay used: immunoSEQ multiplex PCR; TCRdb lists only in-frame clones, some missing. The table records hundreds of thousands of clones, 98% of them present only once. Sequences were obtained from naive CD8+ T cells sorted from blood. The origin of the receptors is a man aged 25 to 40 in good health.

CDR3 bases: TGTGCCAGCAGCTTACCCCCGGGACAGGGCATTCCGGAGCAGTACTTC. Protein: CASSLPPGQGIPEQYF. This chain joins TRBV5-4 and TRBJ2-7; the match to TRBD1 covers 9 bases. The CDR3 length is 16 residues. Trimming cost V 2 bases and J 7 bases; bases outside gene matches: 13. The germline V gene has CDR1 SGHNT and CDR2 YYREEE (reference sequence).

This clone is a singleton in its sample. V gene TRBV29-1 combines with J gene TRBJ2-3; 16 nucleotides agree with TRBD2. The V and J ends lost 1 base and 3 bases, in that order; junction bases with no gene match: 4. CDR3 size: 17 residues. Germline CDR1 SQVTM, CDR2 ANQGSEA. The CDR3 DNA reads TGCAGCGTTGAAGTCGGGACTAGCGGGAGGGAGACAGATACGCAGTATTTT. Its protein is CSVEVGTSGRETDTQYF.

This chain joins TRBV4-3 and TRBJ2-3; D might be TRBD1 (6 bases). V was pared by 1 base and J by 2 bases, with 10 bases between. CDR1 is LGHNA, CDR2 YSLEER, per germline. This CDR3 is 15 amino acids long. The CDR3 coding sequence is TGCGCCAGCAGCCAAGCCACAGGGAACACAGATACGCAGTATTTT. Protein: CASSQATGNTDTQYF.

The count of this clone is one. This rearrangement joins TRBV7-3 to TRBJ2-2; 10 nucleotides match TRBD2. Germline CDR1 reads SGHTA; CDR2 reads FQGTGA. J lost 7 bases, V lost 6 bases, and 8 bases had no gene match. This CDR3 region has 15 residues. The CDR3 DNA sequence: TGTGCCAGCAGAGAAGGCCTAGCGGGAGTCGGGGAGCTGTTTTTT. Translating it yields CASREGLAGVGELFF.

The chain is built from TRBV30 and TRBJ2-7, with 12 bases fitting TRBD2. Per germline, CDR1 GTSNPN and CDR2 SVGIG (reference sequence). This CDR3 comprises 15 residues. Losses at the gene ends were 5 bases for V and 3 bases for J; bases not matched to a gene: 8. CDR3 amino acids: CAWGGLAGIIYEQYF. The CDR3 DNA follows: TGTGCCTGGGGCGGACTAGCGGGAATTATCTACGAGCAGTACTTC.

V gene TRBV7-9 combines with J gene TRBJ2-3; 8 nucleotides match TRBD1. Germline CDR1 and CDR2: SEHNR and FQNEAQ (reference sequence). This CDR3 region has 14 residues. V was clipped by 6 bases and J by 0 bases; unmatched bases: 2. CDR3 in amino acids: CASRDRGSTDTQYF. CDR3 bases: TGTGCCAGCAGAGACAGGGGAAGCACAGATACGCAGTATTTT.

The V call is TRBV9, the J call TRBJ2-3; D remains ambiguous. This CDR3 has 15 residues. The germline gives CDR1 SGDLS, CDR2 YYNGEE. V lost 4 bases, J lost 2 bases, and 14 bases lay in between. CDR3: CASSPPDLATDTQYF. For the CDR3, the DNA is TGTGCCAGCAGCCCACCGGACCTGGCCACAGATACGCAGTATTTT.

This chain uses TRBV7-2 with TRBJ1-1; D is uncertain. V was clipped by 2 bases and J by 3 bases, with 13 bases between them. Per germline, CDR1 SGHTA and CDR2 FQGNSA. CDR3 length: 15 amino acids. CDR3 DNA: TGTGCCAGCAGCTTAATCTCCTCCTTAGACACTGAAGCTTTCTTT. This encodes CASSLISSLDTEAFF.

The rearrangement uses TRBV27 and TRBJ2-1; D might be TRBD1 or TRBD2, each matching 6 bases. The length of the CDR3 is 13 residues. V gave up 0 bases and J gave up 8 bases, with 8 bases separating them. Germline CDR1 is MNHEY and CDR2 is SMNVEV (reference sequence). CDR3 residues: CASSLSGGHEQFF. CDR3 in DNA: TGTGCCAGCAGTTTATCCGGGGGCCATGAGCAGTTCTTC.

The chain combines TRBV28 with TRBJ2-3, with 8 positions matching TRBD1. This CDR3 spans 14 amino acids. Germline V lookup: CDR1 MDHEN, CDR2 SYDVKM. The J segment lost 2 bases and the V segment lost 2 bases, leaving 0 bases of the junction unmatched. The CDR3 loop is CASSLQGATDTQYF. CDR3 in DNA: TGTGCCAGCAGTTTACAGGGGGCCACAGATACGCAGTATTTT.

The J gene is TRBJ2-1, the V gene TRBV29-1; D might be TRBD1 (5 bases). Trimming took 7 bases from V and 6 from J, leaving 13 bases between them. The CDR3 contains 12 residues. Germline V gene lookup returns CDR1 SQVTM and CDR2 ANQGSEA. The CDR3 DNA sequence: TGCAGCGGGGTGGGTAGGGGCAATGAGCAGTTCTTC. Translation: CSGVGRGNEQFF.

The chain uses TRBV7-9 and TRBJ2-2, with a weak D call TRBD2 (6 bases). V gave up 3 bases and J gave up 6 bases, with 14 bases separating them. The CDR3 runs 15 residues. Germline V gene data show CDR1 as SEHNR and CDR2 as FQNEAQ (reference sequence). The CDR3: CASSFVGSGPGELFF. As DNA, the CDR3 is TGTGCCAGCAGCTTTGTCGGGAGCGGCCCCGGGGAGCTGTTTTTT.

About this clone: One end of the junction varies from germline; a read error may be responsible. This rearrangement joins TRBV13 to TRBJ2-1; 15 nucleotides line up with TRBD2. CDR3 length equals 14 residues. The germline gives CDR1 PRHDT, CDR2 FYEKMQ (reference sequence). In nucleotides, the CDR3 is TGTGCCAGCAGCTCCGGACTAGCGGGAGGGCCCGAGATCTTC. Translation gives CASSSGLAGGPEIF.